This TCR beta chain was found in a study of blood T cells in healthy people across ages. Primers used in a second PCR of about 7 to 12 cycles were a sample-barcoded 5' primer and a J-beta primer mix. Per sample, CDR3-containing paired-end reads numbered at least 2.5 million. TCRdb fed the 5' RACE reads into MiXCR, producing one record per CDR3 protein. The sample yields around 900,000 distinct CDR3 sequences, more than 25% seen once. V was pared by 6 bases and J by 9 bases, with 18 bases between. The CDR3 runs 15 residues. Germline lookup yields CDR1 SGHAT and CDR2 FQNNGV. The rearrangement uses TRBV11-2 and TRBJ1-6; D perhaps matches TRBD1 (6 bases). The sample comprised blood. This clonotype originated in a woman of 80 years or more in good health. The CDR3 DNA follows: TGTGCCAGCAGGGAACCGGGACATCTCGGTTCACCCCTCCACTTT. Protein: CASREPGHLGSPLHF.